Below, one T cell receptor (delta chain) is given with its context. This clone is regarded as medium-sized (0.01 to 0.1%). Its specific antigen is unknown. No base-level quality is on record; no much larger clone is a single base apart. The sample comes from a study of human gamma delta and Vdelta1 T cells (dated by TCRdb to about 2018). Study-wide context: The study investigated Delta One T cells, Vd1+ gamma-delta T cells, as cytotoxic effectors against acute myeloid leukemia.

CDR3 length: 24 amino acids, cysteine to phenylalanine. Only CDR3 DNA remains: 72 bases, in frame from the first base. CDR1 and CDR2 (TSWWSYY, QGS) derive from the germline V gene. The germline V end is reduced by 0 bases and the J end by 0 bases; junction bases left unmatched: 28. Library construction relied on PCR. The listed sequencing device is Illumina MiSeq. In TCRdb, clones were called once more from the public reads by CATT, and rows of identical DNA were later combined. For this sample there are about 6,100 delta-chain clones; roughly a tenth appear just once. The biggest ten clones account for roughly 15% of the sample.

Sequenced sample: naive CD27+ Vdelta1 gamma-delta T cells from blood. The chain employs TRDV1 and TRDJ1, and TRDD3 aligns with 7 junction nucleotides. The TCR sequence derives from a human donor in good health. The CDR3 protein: CALGELSRGRRYWGQREYTDKLIF. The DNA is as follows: TGTGCTCTTGGGGAACTATCGAGGGGTAGGCGTTACTGGGGCCAGAGGGAATACACCGATAAACTCATCTTT.